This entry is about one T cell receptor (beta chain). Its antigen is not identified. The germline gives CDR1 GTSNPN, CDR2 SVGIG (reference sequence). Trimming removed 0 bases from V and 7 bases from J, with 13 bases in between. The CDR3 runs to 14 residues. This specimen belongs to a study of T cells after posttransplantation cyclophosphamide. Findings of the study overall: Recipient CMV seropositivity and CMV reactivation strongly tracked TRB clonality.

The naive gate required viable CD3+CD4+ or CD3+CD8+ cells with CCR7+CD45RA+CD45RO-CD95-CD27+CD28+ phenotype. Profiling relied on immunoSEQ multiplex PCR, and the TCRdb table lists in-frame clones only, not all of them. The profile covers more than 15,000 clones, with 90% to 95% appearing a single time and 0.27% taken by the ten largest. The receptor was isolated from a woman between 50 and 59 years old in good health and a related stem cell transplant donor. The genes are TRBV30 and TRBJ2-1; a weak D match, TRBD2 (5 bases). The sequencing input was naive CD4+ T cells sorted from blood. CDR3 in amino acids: CAWSVVGASNEQFF. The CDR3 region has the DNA TGTGCCTGGAGTGTTGTGGGAGCGTCAAATGAGCAGTTCTTC.